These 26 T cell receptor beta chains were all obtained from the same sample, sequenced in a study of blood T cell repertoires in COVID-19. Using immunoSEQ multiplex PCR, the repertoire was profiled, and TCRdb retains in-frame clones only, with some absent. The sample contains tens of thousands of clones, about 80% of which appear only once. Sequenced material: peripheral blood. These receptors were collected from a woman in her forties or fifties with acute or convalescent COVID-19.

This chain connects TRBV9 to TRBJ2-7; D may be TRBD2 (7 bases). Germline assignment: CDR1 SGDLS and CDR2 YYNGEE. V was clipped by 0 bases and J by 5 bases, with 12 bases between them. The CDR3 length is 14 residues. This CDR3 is CASSVAGGADEQYF. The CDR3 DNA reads TGTGCCAGCAGCGTAGCTGGGGGGGCCGACGAGCAGTACTTC. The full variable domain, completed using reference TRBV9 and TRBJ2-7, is DSGVTQTPKHLITATGQRVTLRCSPRSGDLSVYWYQQSLDQGLQFLIQYYNGEERAKGNILERFSAQQFPDLHSELNLSSLELGDSALYFCASSVAGGADEQYFGPGTRLTVT.

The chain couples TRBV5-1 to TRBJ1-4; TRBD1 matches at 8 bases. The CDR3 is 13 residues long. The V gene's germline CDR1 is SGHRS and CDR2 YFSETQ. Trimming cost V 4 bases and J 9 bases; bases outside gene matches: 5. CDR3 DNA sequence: TGCGCCAGCAGCCCTGACAGGGGACAAAAACTGTTTTTT. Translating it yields CASSPDRGQKLFF.

The CDR3 sequence is CSASSSGVNNEQFF. In DNA, the CDR3 is TGCAGTGCTAGTAGTAGCGGGGTAAACAATGAGCAGTTCTTC. V usage is TRBV20-1 and J usage is TRBJ2-1; 8 bases are a match to TRBD2. The CDR3 consists of 14 residues. Germline CDR1 and CDR2: DFQATT and SNEGSKA (reference sequence). V lost 3 bases and J lost 5; bases outside the gene matches: 6.

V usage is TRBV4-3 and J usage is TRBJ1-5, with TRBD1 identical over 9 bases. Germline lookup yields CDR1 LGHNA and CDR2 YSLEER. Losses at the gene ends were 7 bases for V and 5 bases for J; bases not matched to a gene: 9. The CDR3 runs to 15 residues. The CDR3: CASNRRQGVDQPQHF. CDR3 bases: TGCGCCAGCAACCGGAGACAGGGGGTTGATCAGCCCCAGCATTTT.

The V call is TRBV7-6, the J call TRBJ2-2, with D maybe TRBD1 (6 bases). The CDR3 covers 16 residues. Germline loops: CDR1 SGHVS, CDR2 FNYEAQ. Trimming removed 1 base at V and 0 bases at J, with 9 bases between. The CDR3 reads CASSLEGQTNTGELFF. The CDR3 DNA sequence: TGTGCCAGCAGCTTAGAAGGACAGACGAACACCGGGGAGCTGTTTTTT.

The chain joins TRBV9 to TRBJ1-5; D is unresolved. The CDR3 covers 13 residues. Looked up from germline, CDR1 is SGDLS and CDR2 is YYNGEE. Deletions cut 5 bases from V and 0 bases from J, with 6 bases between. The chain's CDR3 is CASSESSNQPQHF. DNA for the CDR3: TGTGCCAGCAGTGAGTCTAGCAATCAGCCCCAGCATTTT.

The CDR3 DNA reads TGTGCCAGCAGCCACGGACAGAGCTCTGGAAACACCATATATTTT. Protein: CASSHGQSSGNTIYF. The rearrangement links TRBV6-5 to TRBJ1-3; weak D call: TRBD1 (6 bases). Trimming cost V 6 bases and J 0 bases, with 12 bases left between them. The V gene's germline CDR1 is MNHEY and CDR2 SVGAGI. CDR3 length: 15 amino acids.

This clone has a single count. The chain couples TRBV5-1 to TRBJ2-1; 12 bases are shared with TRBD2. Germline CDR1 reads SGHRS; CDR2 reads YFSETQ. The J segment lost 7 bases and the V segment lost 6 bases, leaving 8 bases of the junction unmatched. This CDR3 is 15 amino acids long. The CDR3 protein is CASNLLAGGQNEQFF. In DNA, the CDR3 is TGCGCCAGCAACCTCCTAGCGGGAGGGCAGAATGAGCAGTTCTTC.

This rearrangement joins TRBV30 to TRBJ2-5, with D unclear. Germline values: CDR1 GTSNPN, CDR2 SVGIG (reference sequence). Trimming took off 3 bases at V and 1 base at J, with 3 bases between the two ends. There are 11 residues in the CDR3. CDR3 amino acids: CAWRSQETQYF. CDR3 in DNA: TGTGCCTGGAGGAGCCAAGAGACCCAGTACTTC.

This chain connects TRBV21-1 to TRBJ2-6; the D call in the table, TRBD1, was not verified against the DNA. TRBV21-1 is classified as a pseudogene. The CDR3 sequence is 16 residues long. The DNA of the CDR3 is TGTGCCAGCAGCCCAACGAAGGGGCCTGGGGCCAACGTCCTGACTTTC. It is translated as CASSPTKGPGANVLTF.

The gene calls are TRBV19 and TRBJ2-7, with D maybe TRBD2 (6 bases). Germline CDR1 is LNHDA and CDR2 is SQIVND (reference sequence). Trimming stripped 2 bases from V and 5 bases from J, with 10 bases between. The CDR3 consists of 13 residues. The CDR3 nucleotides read TGTGCCAGTAGTATAAGGCGGGGCAACGAGCAGTACTTC. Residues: CASSIRRGNEQYF.

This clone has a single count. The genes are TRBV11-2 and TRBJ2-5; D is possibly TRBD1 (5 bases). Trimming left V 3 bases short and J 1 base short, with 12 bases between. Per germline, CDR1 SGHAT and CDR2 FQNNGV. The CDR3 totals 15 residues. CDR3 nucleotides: TGTGCCAGCAGCTTTAACACAGGCTTCCAAGAGACCCAGTACTTC. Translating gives CASSFNTGFQETQYF. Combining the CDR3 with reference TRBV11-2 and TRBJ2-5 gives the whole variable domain EAGVAQSPRYKIIEKRQSVAFWCNPISGHATLYWYQQILGQGPKLLIQFQNNGVVDDSQLPKDRFSAERLKGVDSTLKIQPAKLEDSAVYLCASSFNTGFQETQYFGPGTRLLVL.

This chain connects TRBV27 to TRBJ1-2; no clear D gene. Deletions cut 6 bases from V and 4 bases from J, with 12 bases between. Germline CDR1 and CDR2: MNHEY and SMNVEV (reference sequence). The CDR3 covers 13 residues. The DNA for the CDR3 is TGTGCCAGCAGCTCCCGGGGTCTCTATGGCTACACCTTC. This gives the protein CASSSRGLYGYTF.

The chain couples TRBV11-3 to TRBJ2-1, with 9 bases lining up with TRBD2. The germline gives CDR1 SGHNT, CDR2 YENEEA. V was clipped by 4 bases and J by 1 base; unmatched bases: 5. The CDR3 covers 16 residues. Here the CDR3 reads CASSSSSGASYNEQFF. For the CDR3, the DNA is TGTGCCAGCAGCTCCTCTAGCGGGGCATCCTACAATGAGCAGTTCTTC.

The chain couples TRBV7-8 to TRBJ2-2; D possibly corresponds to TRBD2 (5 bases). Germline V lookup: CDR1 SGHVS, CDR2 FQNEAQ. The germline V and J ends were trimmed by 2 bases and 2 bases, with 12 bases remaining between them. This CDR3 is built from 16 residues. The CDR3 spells CASSLSRTPNTGELFF. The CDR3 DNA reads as TGTGCCAGCAGCTTATCCAGGACTCCTAACACCGGGGAGCTGTTTTTT.

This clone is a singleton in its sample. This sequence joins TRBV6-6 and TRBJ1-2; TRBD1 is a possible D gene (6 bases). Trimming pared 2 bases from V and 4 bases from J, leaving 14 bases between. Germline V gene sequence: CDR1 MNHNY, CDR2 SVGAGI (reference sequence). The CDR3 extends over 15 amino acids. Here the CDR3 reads CASSYGGAGSYGYTF. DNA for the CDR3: TGTGCCAGCAGTTACGGGGGGGCTGGGAGCTATGGCTACACCTTC.

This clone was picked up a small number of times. CDR3 nucleotide sequence: TGTGCCAGCAGGGGGGACAGGGGTGGTTATGAAGCTTTCTTT. It encodes CASRGDRGGYEAFF. The chain employs TRBV7-2 and TRBJ1-1; TRBD1 agrees at 10 bases. V lost 6 bases to trimming and J lost 7 bases; unmatched junction nucleotides: 8. Germline V gene data show CDR1 as SGHTA and CDR2 as FQGNSA. The CDR3 has 14 residues.

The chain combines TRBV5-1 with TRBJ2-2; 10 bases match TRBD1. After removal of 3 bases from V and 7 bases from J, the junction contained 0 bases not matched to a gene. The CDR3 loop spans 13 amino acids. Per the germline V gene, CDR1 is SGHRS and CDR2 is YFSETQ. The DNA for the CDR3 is TGCGCCAGCAGCTGGGACAGGGGCGGGGAGCTGTTTTTT. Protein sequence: CASSWDRGGELFF.

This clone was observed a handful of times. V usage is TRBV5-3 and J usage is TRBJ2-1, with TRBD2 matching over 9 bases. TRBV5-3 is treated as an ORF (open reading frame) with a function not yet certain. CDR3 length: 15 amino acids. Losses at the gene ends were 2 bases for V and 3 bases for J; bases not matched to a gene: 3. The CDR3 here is CARSLGRGGYNEQFF. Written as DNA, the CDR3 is TGTGCCAGAAGCTTAGGGCGGGGGGGCTACAATGAGCAGTTCTTC.

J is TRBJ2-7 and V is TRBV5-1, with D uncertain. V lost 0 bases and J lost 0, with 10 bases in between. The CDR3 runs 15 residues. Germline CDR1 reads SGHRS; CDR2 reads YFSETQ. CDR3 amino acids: CASSLDSRSSYEQYF. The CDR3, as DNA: TGCGCCAGCAGCTTGGATAGCCGCTCCTCCTACGAGCAGTACTTC.

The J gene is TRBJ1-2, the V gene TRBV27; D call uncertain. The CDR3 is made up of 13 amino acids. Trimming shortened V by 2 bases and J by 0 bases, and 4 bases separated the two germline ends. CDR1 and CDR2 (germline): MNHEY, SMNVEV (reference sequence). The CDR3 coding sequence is TGTGCCAGCAGTTTAGCAGCTAACTATGGCTACACCTTC. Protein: CASSLAANYGYTF.

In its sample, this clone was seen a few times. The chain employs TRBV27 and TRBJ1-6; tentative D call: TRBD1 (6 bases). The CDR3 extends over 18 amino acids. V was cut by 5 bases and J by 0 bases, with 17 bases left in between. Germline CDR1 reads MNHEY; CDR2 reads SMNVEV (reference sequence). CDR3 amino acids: CASSPHITGSSYNSPLHF. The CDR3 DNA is TGTGCCAGCAGTCCTCATATCACAGGGAGCTCCTATAATTCACCCCTCCACTTT.

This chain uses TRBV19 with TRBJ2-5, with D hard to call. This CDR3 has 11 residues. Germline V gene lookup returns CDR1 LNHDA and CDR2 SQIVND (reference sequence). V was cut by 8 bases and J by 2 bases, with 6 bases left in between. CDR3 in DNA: TGTGCCAGTGGCTTACAAGAGACCCAGTACTTC. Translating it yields CASGLQETQYF. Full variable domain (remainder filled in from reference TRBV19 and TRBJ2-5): DGGITQSPKYLFRKEGQNVTLSCEQNLNHDAMYWYRQDPGQGLRLIYYSQIVNDFQKGDIAEGYSVSREKKESFPLTVTSAQKNPTAFYLCASGLQETQYFGPGTRLLVL.

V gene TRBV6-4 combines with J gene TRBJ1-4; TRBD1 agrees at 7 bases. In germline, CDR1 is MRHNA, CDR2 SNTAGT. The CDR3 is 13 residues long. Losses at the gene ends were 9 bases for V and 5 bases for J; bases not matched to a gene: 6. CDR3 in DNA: TGTGCCAGTTCCGGGACAGAGAATGAAAAACTGTTTTTT. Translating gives CASSGTENEKLFF.

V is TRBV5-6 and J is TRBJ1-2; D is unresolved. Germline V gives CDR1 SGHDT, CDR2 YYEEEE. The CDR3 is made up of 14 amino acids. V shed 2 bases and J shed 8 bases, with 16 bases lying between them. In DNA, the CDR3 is TGTGCCAGCAGCTTCGTTTCAGAGGGCAAGGGCTACACCTTC. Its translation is CASSFVSEGKGYTF.

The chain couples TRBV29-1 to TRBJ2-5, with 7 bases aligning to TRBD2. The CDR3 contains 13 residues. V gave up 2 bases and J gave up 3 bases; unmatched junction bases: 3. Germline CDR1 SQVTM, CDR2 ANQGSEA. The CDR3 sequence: CSVEWDYKETQYF. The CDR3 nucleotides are TGCAGCGTTGAATGGGACTACAAAGAGACCCAGTACTTC.